These 8 T cell receptor beta chains originate from one sample sequenced in a study of graft-versus-host responses after intestinal transplantation. Some clones are missing from TCRdb's copy, which holds only in-frame ones; the method was immunoSEQ multiplex PCR. The sample includes about 98,000 clones, 86% of them seen just once. This sample comprised PBMCs, obtained 255 days after intestinal transplant. The receptor source for this set is a human patient who received an intestinal transplant, so some T cells may come from the graft donor.

The chain is built from TRBV2 and TRBJ1-5; no firm D call. CDR1 is SNHLY, CDR2 FYNNEI, per germline. V lost 5 bases and J 1 base, leaving 6 bases between the germline ends. The CDR3 is 13 residues long. The CDR3 reads CASSTESNQPQHF. CDR3 in DNA: TGTGCCAGCAGTACCGAAAGCAATCAGCCCCAGCATTTT.

This sequence joins TRBV7-3 and TRBJ2-3; possibly TRBD1 for D (5 bases). V was cut by 5 bases and J by 1 base, with 7 bases left in between. Per the germline V gene, CDR1 is SGHTA and CDR2 is FQGTGA. The CDR3 consists of 13 residues. The CDR3 region has the DNA TGTGCCAGCAGCGAAGGGGGCACAGATACGCAGTATTTT. Encoded protein: CASSEGGTDTQYF.

The chain carries TRBV13 and TRBJ2-7; TRBD2 might be the D (5 bases). V was cut by 1 base and J by 5 bases, with 18 bases left in between. The CDR3 has 16 amino acids. Germline CDR1 PRHDT, CDR2 FYEKMQ (reference sequence). DNA of the CDR3: TGTGCCAGCAGCTTAGAGGGCCGGGGTGGGAACGACGAGCAGTACTTC. Translated, it gives CASSLEGRGGNDEQYF.

This chain connects TRBV30 to TRBJ1-6, with D unresolved. Trimming took off 0 bases at V and 0 bases at J, with 15 bases between the two ends. The CDR3 is 18 amino acids. The germline CDR1 and CDR2 sequences are GTSNPN and SVGIG (reference sequence). CDR3 amino acids: CAWSVRSGKTSYNSPLHF. In DNA, the CDR3 is TGTGCCTGGAGTGTTAGATCTGGAAAAACCTCCTATAATTCACCCCTCCACTTT.

The chain links TRBV4-1 to TRBJ2-5; D call uncertain. Trimming pared 5 bases from V and 2 bases from J, leaving 9 bases between. This CDR3 has 13 residues. Germline CDR1 reads MGHRA; CDR2 reads YSYEKL. For the CDR3, the DNA is TGCGCCAGCAGCACATCTTGGCAAGAGACCCAGTACTTC. Residues: CASSTSWQETQYF.

The rearrangement links TRBV6-1 to TRBJ2-1, with TRBD2 as a possible D gene (6 bases). Germline V CDR1 and CDR2: MNHNS, SASEGT. CDR3 length: 13 residues. Trimming removed 5 bases at V and 9 bases at J, with 14 bases between. The CDR3 bases are TGTGCCAGCAGTATACACCTCGGGGGTGAGCAGTTCTTC. Amino acids: CASSIHLGGEQFF.

The V and J genes are TRBV6-6 and TRBJ2-7; 10 nucleotides match TRBD1. The CDR3 loop spans 14 amino acids. V lost 0 bases, J lost 4 bases, and 0 bases stayed unmatched. CDR1 MNHNY and CDR2 SVGAGI come from the germline V gene (reference sequence). The CDR3 here is CASSYSGQGYEQYF. For the CDR3, the DNA is TGTGCCAGCAGTTACTCGGGACAGGGGTACGAGCAGTACTTC.

The V gene is TRBV5-1, the J gene TRBJ1-1; the D gene is possibly TRBD1 (5 bases). CDR1 SGHRS and CDR2 YFSETQ come from the germline V gene. V shed 5 bases and J shed 4 bases, with 15 bases lying between them. The CDR3 has 14 residues. In DNA form, the CDR3 reads TGCGCCAGCAGGAATGTCGGGGGTGGCACTGAAGCTTTCTTT. Translation gives CASRNVGGGTEAFF.